What follows describes a single T cell receptor beta chain. This specimen belongs to a study of control samples from healthy donors and cancer patients. Germline V gives CDR1 SGDLS, CDR2 YYNGEE. Trimming shortened V by 4 bases and J by 0 bases, and 17 bases separated the two germline ends. The CDR3 is 16 residues long. Assay used: immunoSEQ multiplex PCR; TCRdb lists only in-frame clones, some missing. In the table there are about 120,000 clones, 87% of which are singletons. This TCR was recovered from a man younger than 35 in good health. V is TRBV9 and J is TRBJ2-7; weak D call: TRBD2 (6 bases). Sequencing used blood. The DNA of the CDR3 is TGTGCCAGCAGCCCGGGGGTAGCTAGCCACTCCTACGAGCAGTACTTC. As protein: CASSPGVASHSYEQYF.